The 16 T cell receptor beta chains below come from one sample, sequenced in a study of monozygotic twins with inflammatory bowel disease. No DNA is given; TCRdb re-called the 5' RACE reads and lists each CDR3 protein once. The listing records just over 300,000 distinct CDR3 sequences. Material for sequencing was blood. These receptors came from a human donor with ulcerative colitis or Crohn's disease, or a healthy co-twin of an affected twin (not recorded which).

The rearrangement uses TRBV25-1 and TRBJ1-1; TCRdb outputs TRBD1, but without DNA this stays unchecked. This CDR3 contains 16 residues. Germline values: CDR1 MGHDK, CDR2 SYGVNS. CDR3 loop: CASSDRTGSVFTEAFF.

This chain uses TRBV11-2 with TRBJ1-4; the D call of TRBD1 rests on TCRdb alone, since no DNA is present to check it. CDR1 and CDR2 (germline): SGHAT, FQNNGV. The CDR3 contains 14 residues. CDR3 sequence reads: CASTTGTENRKLFF.

The J gene is TRBJ2-3, the V gene TRBV20-1; the TCRdb call, TRBD1, lacks DNA for checking. Germline V gene sequence: CDR1 DFQATT, CDR2 SNEGSKA (reference sequence). CDR3 length equals 11 residues. The CDR3 region is CSAPGTDTQYF.

The rearrangement joins TRBV27 to TRBJ2-7. The CDR3 runs 14 residues. The germline V gene has CDR1 MNHEY and CDR2 SMNVEV (reference sequence). CDR3 loop: CASSLTLSSYEQYF.

This chain joins TRBV5-1 and TRBJ2-1; the TCRdb D gene call, TRBD1, has no DNA to confirm it. This CDR3 region has 16 residues. Germline V gene lookup returns CDR1 SGHRS and CDR2 YFSETQ. Here the CDR3 reads CASSVSGQGFGNEQFF.

The rearrangement joins TRBV20-1 to TRBJ2-7; TCRdb outputs TRBD1, but without DNA this stays unchecked. The germline CDR1 and CDR2 sequences are DFQATT and SNEGSKA (reference sequence). The CDR3 contains 14 residues. The CDR3 loop reads CSARSRDRTHEQYF.

The V gene is TRBV5-1, the J gene TRBJ1-2; TCRdb's assignment of TRBD1 cannot be checked, as there is no DNA. The CDR3 spans 14 residues. The germline V gene encodes CDR1 SGHRS and CDR2 YFSETQ. CDR3 residues: CASSWGQGRYGYTF.

The CDR3 loop is CSASDRDYNSPLHF. This chain uses TRBV20-1 with TRBJ1-6; there is no DNA to check the TCRdb D call of TRBD1. Germline V gene lookup returns CDR1 DFQATT and CDR2 SNEGSKA (reference sequence). The CDR3 length is 14 residues.

This chain joins TRBV7-9 and TRBJ1-2; without DNA, the TCRdb call of TRBD1 cannot be checked. The CDR3 is 14 residues long. CDR1 is SEHNR, CDR2 FQNEAQ, per germline (reference sequence). The CDR3 protein is CASSPQKGGYGYTF.

The rearrangement links TRBV28 to TRBJ1-5. The CDR3 has 12 residues. Germline loops: CDR1 MDHEN, CDR2 SYDVKM. The chain's CDR3 is CASSFGLQPQHF.

The genes are TRBV27 and TRBJ2-3; TCRdb gives TRBD2 as the D gene, but with no DNA this cannot be confirmed. The CDR3 covers 15 residues. CDR1 is MNHEY and CDR2 is SMNVEV in the germline V gene (reference sequence). The CDR3 here is CASSFRPFGTDTQYF.

J is TRBJ1-2 and V is TRBV20-1. CDR3 size: 17 residues. Germline loops: CDR1 DFQATT, CDR2 SNEGSKA (reference sequence). CDR3 region: CSARDGDNIGRNYGYTF.

V gene TRBV7-9 combines with J gene TRBJ1-5; without DNA, the TCRdb call of TRBD1 cannot be checked. The length of the CDR3 is 13 residues. From germline, CDR1 is SEHNR and CDR2 FQNEAQ (reference sequence). The CDR3 loop is CASSYTVGQPQHF.

The J gene is TRBJ1-1, the V gene TRBV19. Germline lookup yields CDR1 LNHDA and CDR2 SQIVND (reference sequence). The CDR3 has 11 residues. This chain's CDR3 is CASSMYTEAFF. The full variable domain, with the rest looked up from reference TRBV19 and TRBJ1-1, is DGGITQSPKYLFRKEGQNVTLSCEQNLNHDAMYWYRQDPGQGLRLIYYSQIVNDFQKGDIAEGYSVSREKKESFPLTVTSAQKNPTAFYLCASSMYTEAFFGQGTRLTVV.

The CDR3 spells CASSLLGQYNEQFF. This rearrangement joins TRBV7-6 to TRBJ2-1; TCRdb designates TRBD2, a call that cannot be tested without DNA. There are 14 residues in the CDR3. Germline V gene data show CDR1 as SGHVS and CDR2 as FNYEAQ.

V is TRBV7-9 and J is TRBJ1-5. The CDR3 is made up of 15 amino acids. Germline V gene sequence: CDR1 SEHNR, CDR2 FQNEAQ (reference sequence). The CDR3 is CASTSGPDSNQPQHF.